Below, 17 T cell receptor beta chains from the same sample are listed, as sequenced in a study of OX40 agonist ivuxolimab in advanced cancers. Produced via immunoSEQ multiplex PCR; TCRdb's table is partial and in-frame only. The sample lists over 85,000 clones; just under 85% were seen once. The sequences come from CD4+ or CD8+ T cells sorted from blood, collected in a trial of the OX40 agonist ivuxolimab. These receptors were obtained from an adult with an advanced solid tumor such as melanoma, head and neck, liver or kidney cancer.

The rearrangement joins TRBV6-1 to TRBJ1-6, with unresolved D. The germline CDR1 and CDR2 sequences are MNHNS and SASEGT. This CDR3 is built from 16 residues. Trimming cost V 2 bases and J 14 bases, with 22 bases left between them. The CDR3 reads CASSEIGLGPAGALHF. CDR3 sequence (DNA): TGTGCCAGCAGTGAAATCGGGCTCGGCCCCGCCGGGGCCCTCCACTTT.

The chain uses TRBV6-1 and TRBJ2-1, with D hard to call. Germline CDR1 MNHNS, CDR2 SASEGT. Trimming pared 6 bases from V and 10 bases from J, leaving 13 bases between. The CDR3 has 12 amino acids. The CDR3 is CASSQVGREQFF. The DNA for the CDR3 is TGTGCCAGCAGCCAGGTAGGCCGGGAGCAGTTCTTC.

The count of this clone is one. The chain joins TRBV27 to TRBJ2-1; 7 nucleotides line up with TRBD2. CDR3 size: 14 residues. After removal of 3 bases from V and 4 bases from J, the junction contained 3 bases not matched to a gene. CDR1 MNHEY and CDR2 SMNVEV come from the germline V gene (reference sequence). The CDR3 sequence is CASSFSGEYNEQFF. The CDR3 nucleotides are TGTGCCAGCAGTTTCAGCGGGGAGTACAATGAGCAGTTCTTC.

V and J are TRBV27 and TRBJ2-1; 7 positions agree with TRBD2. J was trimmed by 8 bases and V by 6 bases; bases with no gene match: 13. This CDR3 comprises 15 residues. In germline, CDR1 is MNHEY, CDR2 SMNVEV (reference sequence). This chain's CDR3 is CASSPSTSGTDEQFF. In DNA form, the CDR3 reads TGTGCCAGCAGCCCATCCACAAGCGGGACCGATGAGCAGTTCTTC.

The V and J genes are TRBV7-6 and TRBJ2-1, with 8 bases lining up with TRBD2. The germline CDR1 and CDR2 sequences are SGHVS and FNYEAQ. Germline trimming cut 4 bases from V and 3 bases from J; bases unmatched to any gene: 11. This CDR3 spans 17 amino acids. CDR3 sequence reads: CASSSPGGGAVYNEQFF. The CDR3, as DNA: TGTGCCAGCAGCTCGCCCGGGGGGGGAGCGGTCTACAATGAGCAGTTCTTC.

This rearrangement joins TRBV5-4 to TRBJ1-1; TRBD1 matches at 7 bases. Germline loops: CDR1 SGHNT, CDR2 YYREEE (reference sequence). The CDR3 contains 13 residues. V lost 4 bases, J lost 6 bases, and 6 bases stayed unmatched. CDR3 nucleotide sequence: TGTGCCAGCAGCACGACAGGGTGGCCTGAAGCTTTCTTT. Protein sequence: CASSTTGWPEAFF.

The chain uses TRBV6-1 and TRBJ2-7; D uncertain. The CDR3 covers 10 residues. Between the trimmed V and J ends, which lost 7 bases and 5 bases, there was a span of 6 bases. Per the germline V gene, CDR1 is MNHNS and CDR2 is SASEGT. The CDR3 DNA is TGTGCCAGCAAGATCCACGAGCAGTACTTC. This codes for CASKIHEQYF.

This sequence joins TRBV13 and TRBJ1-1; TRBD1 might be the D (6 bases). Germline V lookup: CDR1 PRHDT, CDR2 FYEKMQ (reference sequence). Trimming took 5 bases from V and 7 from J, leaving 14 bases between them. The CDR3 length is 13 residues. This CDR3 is CASSTDRFGEAFF. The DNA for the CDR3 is TGTGCCAGCAGCACCGACAGGTTCGGTGAAGCTTTCTTT.

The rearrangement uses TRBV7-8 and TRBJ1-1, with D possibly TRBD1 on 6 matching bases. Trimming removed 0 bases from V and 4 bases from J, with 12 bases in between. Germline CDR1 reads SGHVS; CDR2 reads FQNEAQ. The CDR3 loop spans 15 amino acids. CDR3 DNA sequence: TGTGCCAGCAGCTTAGCTGTCAGGGGTCGCACTGAAGCTTTCTTT. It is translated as CASSLAVRGRTEAFF.

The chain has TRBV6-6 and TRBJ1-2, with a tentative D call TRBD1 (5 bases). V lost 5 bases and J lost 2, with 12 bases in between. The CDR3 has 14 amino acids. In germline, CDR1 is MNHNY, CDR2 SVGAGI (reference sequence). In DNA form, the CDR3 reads TGTGCCAGCAGTCGATCACAGGTGAACTATGGCTACACCTTC. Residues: CASSRSQVNYGYTF.

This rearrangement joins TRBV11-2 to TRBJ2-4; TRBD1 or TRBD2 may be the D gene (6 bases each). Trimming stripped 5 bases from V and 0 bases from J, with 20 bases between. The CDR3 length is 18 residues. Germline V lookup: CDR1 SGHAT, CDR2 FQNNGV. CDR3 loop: CASSIRAGGRLAKNIQYF. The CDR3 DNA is TGTGCCAGCAGCATAAGGGCCGGGGGCAGGTTAGCCAAAAACATTCAGTACTTC. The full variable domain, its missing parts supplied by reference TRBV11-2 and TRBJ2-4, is EAGVAQSPRYKIIEKRQSVAFWCNPISGHATLYWYQQILGQGPKLLIQFQNNGVVDDSQLPKDRFSAERLKGVDSTLKIQPAKLEDSAVYLCASSIRAGGRLAKNIQYFGAGTRLSVL.

Here the CDR3 DNA reads TGTGCCAGCAGCCCTCGAAGATTCCCTGAGGGGGAGACGGGGGAGACCCAGTACTTC. It encodes CASSPRRFPEGETGETQYF. The V gene is TRBV14, the J gene TRBJ2-5; D is possibly TRBD1 (6 bases). CDR1 SGHDN and CDR2 FVKESK come from the germline V gene. The ends were cut back, 4 bases at V and 5 bases at J, with 29 bases in the middle. The CDR3 loop spans 19 amino acids.

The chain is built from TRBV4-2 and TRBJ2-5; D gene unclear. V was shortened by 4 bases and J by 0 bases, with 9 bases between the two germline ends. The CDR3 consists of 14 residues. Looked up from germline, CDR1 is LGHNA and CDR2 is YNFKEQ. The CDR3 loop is CASSLRPYQETQYF. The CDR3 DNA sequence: TGTGCCAGCAGCCTACGGCCATACCAAGAGACCCAGTACTTC.

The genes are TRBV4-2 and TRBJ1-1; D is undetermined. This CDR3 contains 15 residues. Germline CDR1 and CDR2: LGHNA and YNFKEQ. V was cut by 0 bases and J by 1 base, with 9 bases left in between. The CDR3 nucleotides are TGTGCCAGCAGCCAAGAGGAACGGGGGAACACTGAAGCTTTCTTT. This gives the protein CASSQEERGNTEAFF.

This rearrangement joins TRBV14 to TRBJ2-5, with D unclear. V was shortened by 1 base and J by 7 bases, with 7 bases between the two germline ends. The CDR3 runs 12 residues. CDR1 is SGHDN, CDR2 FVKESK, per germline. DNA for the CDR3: TGTGCCAGCAGCCAAGTGGTTGGGACCCAGTACTTC. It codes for CASSQVVGTQYF. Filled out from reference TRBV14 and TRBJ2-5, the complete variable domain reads EAGVTQFPSHSVIEKGQTVTLRCDPISGHDNLYWYRRVMGKEIKFLLHFVKESKQDESGMPNNRFLAERTGGTYSTLKVQPAELEDSGVYFCASSQVVGTQYFGPGTRLLVL.

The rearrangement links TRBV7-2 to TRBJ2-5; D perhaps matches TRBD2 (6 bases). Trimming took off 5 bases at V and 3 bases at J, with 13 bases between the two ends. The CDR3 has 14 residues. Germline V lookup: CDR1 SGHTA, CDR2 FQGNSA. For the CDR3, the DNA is TGTGCCAGCAGCGGAGGGAAGGGCAAAGAGACCCAGTACTTC. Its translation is CASSGGKGKETQYF.

CDR3 bases: TGTGCCAGCAGCTTAACCGGGAGGGAGGAGACCCAGTACTTC. It encodes CASSLTGREETQYF. V is TRBV13 and J is TRBJ2-5, with TRBD2 matching 8 bases. The CDR3 is 14 amino acids. With 2 bases clipped from V and 5 bases from J, the junction kept 4 bases outside the gene matches. Germline CDR1 is PRHDT and CDR2 is FYEKMQ (reference sequence).